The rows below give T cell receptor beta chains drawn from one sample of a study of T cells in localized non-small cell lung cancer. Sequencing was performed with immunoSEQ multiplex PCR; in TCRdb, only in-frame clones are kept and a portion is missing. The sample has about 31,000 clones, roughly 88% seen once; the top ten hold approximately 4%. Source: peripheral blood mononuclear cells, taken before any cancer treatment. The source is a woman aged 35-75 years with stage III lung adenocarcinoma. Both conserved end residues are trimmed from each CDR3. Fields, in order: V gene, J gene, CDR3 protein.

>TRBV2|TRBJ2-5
ASSEGTGLETQY
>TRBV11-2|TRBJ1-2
ASSPTGNPFYGYT
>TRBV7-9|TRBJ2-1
ASSSPLLAGGLSYNEQF
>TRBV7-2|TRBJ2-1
ASSPGLRTVDEQF
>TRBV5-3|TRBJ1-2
ASSLFQGNYGYT
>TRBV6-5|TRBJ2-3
ASGGGGYTQY
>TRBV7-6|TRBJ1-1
ASSLEIAGTNTEAF
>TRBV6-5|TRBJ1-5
VSSPRRGDQPQH
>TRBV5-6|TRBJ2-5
ASSLGLRQETQY
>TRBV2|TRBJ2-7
ASSEDRGLYEQY
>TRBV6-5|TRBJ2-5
ASSYKWAPKETQY
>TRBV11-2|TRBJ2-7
AVSTGSYEQY
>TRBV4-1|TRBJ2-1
ASSHVTGDPF
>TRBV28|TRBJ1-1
ASSLSGRGLPEAF